The rows below give T cell receptor beta chains drawn from one sample of a study of blood T cell repertoires in COVID-19. Assay used: immunoSEQ multiplex PCR; TCRdb lists only in-frame clones, some missing. This sample carries approximately 170,000 clones, roughly 86% of them seen once, and the ten largest clones take about 2.6%. The sequenced material came from peripheral blood. These TCRs come from a woman older than 75 with COVID-19, enrolled during active disease. Each CDR3 is given with its conserved first and last residue. A D gene is named only where the DNA matches it firmly. Clone size appears in some rows only: once, few, many, or a class for an expanded clone.

NA,TRBV3-1/TRBV3-2,NA,TRBJ1-5,CASSQSGVSYQPQHF,TGTGCCAGCAGCCAATCAGGGGTCTCATATCAGCCCCAGCATTTT
NA,TRBV28,NA,TRBJ1-2,CASSWRGGVGGYTF,TGTGCCAGCAGTTGGCGGGGAGGCGTCGGTGGCTACACCTTC
NA,TRBV6-5,NA,TRBJ2-5,CASSLAVETQYF,TGTGCCAGCAGCTTAGCGGTGGAGACCCAGTACTTC
NA,TRBV12-3/TRBV12-4,NA,TRBJ1-2,CASSLSRNYGYTF,TGTGCCAGCAGTTTATCCCGTAACTATGGCTACACCTTC
TRBD2,TRBV6-2/TRBV6-3,NA,TRBJ2-1,CASSSTSGSRNEQFF,TGTGCCAGCAGCTCCACTAGCGGGAGTAGAAATGAGCAGTTCTTC
NA,TRBV27,NA,TRBJ2-7,CASSRNRDKYEQYF,TGTGCCAGCAGTAGGAACCGGGACAAGTACGAGCAGTACTTC
TRBD2,TRBV7-9,few,TRBJ2-1,CASSRRTSGTNEQFF,TGTGCCAGCAGCCGGAGGACTAGCGGGACGAATGAGCAGTTCTTC
TRBD2,TRBV11-1,NA,TRBJ2-1,CASSLGGGNEQFF,TGTGCCAGCAGCTTAGGGGGAGGGAATGAGCAGTTCTTC
NA,TRBV5-1,NA,TRBJ1-1,CASTSTSQGNTEAFF,TGCGCCAGCACCTCAACGTCCCAGGGGAACACTGAAGCTTTCTTT
NA,TRBV7-3,NA,TRBJ1-1,CASSLTQNTEAFF,TGTGCCAGCAGCTTAACACAGAACACTGAAGCTTTCTTT
NA,TRBV7-6,NA,TRBJ2-2,CASSLQRAGANTGELFF,TGTGCCAGCAGCTTACAACGGGCAGGGGCGAACACCGGGGAGCTGTTTTTT
NA,TRBV10-3,NA,TRBJ2-7,CAIRPEAGEQYF,TGTGCCATCAGACCGGAGGCGGGGGAGCAGTACTTC
TRBD1,TRBV6-4,NA,TRBJ1-2,CASSGQSGDRVGYGYTF,TGTGCCAGCAGTGGACAGTCCGGGGACAGGGTGGGCTATGGCTACACCTTC
NA,TRBV28,NA,TRBJ1-4,CASRGGWGPSEKLFF,TGTGCCAGCAGGGGGGGATGGGGCCCCTCTGAAAAACTGTTTTTT
TRBD1,TRBV7-8,NA,TRBJ1-4,CASSSRGPTNEKLFF,TGTGCCAGCAGCAGTAGGGGGCCTACTAATGAAAAACTGTTTTTT
TRBD1,TRBV19,NA,TRBJ1-2,CASRTGSDYGYTF,TGTGCCAGTCGGACAGGGTCGGACTATGGCTACACCTTC
TRBD1,TRBV6-5,NA,TRBJ1-2,CASSLDRRDVYGYTF,TGTGCCAGCAGCTTGGACAGGAGGGACGTCTATGGCTACACCTTC
TRBD2,TRBV27,NA,TRBJ2-3,CASGPSGGADTQYF,TGTGCCAGCGGTCCTAGCGGAGGGGCAGATACGCAGTATTTT
NA,TRBV28,once,TRBJ1-5,CASKFGGLDSNQPQHF,TGTGCCAGCAAGTTCGGGGGACTGGATAGCAATCAGCCCCAGCATTTT
TRBD2,TRBV10-2,NA,TRBJ2-1,CASALGAGVYNEQFF,TGCGCCAGCGCACTAGGAGCGGGAGTCTACAATGAGCAGTTCTTC
TRBD2,TRBV4-3,NA,TRBJ2-1,CASSQEGRVAGAAYNEQFF,TGCGCCAGCAGCCAAGAAGGGCGGGTAGCGGGAGCCGCCTACAATGAGCAGTTCTTC
TRBD1,TRBV28,NA,TRBJ1-2,CASSRDSNYGYTF,TGTGCCAGCAGTAGGGACAGTAACTATGGCTACACCTTC
NA,TRBV28,once,TRBJ2-7,CASSPRGVGSYEQYF,TGTGCCAGCAGTCCGAGAGGAGTAGGCAGCTACGAGCAGTACTTC
TRBD1,TRBV29-1,NA,TRBJ2-3,CSVEDQRTGRGDTQYF,TGCAGCGTTGAAGATCAGCGGACAGGGCGAGGAGATACGCAGTATTTT
TRBD1,TRBV4-2,once,TRBJ1-3,CASSQGSGGDSGNTIYF,TGTGCCAGCAGCCAAGGTTCAGGGGGAGACTCTGGAAACACCATATATTTT
TRBD1,TRBV28,once,TRBJ1-2,CASSYTGDGYTF,TGTGCCAGCAGTTACACAGGGGATGGCTACACCTTC